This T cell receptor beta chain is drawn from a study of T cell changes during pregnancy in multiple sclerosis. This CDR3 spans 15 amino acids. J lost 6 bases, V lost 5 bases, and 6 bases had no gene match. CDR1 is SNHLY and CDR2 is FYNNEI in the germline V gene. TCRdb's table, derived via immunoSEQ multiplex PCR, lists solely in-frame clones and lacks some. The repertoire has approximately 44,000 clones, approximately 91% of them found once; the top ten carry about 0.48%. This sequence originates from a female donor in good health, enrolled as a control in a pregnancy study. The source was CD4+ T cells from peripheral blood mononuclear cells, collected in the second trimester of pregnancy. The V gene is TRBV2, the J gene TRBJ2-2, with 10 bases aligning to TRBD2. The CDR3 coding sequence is TGTGCCAGCAGTCCTACTAGCGGGGCGGCCGGGGAGCTGTTTTTT. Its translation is CASSPTSGAAGELFF.